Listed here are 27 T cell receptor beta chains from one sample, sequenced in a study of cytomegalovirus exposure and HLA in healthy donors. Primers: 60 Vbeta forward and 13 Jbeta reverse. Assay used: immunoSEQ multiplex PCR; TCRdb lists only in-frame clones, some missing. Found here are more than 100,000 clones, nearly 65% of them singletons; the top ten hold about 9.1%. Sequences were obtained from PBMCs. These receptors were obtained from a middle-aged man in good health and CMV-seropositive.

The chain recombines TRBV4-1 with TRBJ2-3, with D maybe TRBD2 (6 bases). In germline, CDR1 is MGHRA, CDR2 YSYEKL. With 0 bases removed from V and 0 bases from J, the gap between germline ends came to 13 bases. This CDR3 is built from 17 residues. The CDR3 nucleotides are TGCGCCAGCAGCCAAGATTTCAGCGGAGGGAGCACAGATACGCAGTATTTT. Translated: CASSQDFSGGSTDTQYF.

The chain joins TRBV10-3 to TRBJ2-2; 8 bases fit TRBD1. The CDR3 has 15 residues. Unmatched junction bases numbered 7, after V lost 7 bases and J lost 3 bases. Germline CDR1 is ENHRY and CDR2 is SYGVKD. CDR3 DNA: TGTGCCATCACGCGGGACAGGCTAGACACCGGGGAGCTGTTTTTT. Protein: CAITRDRLDTGELFF.

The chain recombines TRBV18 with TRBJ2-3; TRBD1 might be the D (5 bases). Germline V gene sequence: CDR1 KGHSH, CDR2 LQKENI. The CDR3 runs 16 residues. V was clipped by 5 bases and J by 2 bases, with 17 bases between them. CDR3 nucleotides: TGTGCCAGCTCATCGTTTGGGGCTTTTGACACAGATACGCAGTATTTT. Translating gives CASSSFGAFDTDTQYF.

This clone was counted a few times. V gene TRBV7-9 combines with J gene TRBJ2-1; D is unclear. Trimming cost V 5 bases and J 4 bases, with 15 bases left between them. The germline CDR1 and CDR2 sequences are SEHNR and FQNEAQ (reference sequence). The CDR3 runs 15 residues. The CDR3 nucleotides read TGTGCCAGCAGCCCTGCGTTCCTCAATTACAATGAGCAGTTCTTC. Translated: CASSPAFLNYNEQFF. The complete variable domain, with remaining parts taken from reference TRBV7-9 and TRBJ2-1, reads DTGVSQNPRHKITKRGQNVTFRCDPISEHNRLYWYRQTLGQGPEFLTYFQNEAQLEKSRLLSDRFSAERPKGSFSTLEIQRTEQGDSAMYLCASSPAFLNYNEQFFGPGTRLTVL.

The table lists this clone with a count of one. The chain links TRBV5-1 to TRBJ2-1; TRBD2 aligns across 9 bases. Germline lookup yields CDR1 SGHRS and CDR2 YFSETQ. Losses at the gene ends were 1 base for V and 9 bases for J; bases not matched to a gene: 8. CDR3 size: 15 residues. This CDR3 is CASSLSLAGDVEQFF. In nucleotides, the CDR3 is TGCGCCAGCAGCTTGTCACTAGCGGGTGATGTTGAGCAGTTCTTC.

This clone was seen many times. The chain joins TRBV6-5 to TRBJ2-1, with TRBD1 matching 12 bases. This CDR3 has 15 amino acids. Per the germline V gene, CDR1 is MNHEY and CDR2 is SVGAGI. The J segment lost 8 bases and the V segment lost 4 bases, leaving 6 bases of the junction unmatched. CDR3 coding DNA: TGTGCCAGCAGTTCCGGGACAGGGGGCGTTCATGAGCAGTTCTTC. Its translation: CASSSGTGGVHEQFF.

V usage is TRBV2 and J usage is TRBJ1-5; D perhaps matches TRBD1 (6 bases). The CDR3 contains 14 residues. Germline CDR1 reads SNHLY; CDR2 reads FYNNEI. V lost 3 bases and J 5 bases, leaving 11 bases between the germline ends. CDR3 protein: CASSDQGNHQPQHF. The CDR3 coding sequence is TGTGCCAGCAGTGACCAGGGGAATCATCAGCCCCAGCATTTT.

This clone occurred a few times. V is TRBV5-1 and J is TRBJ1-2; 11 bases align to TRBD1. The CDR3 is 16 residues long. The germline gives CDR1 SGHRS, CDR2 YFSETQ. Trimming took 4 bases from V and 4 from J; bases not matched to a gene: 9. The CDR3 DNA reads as TGCGCCAGCAGCCCTCGGACAGGGGGCTTCGGCTATGGCTACACCTTC. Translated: CASSPRTGGFGYGYTF.

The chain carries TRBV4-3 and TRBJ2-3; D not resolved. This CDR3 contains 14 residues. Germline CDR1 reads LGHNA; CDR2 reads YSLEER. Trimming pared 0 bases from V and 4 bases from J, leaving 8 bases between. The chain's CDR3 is CASSQDFSSDTQYF. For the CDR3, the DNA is TGCGCCAGCAGCCAAGATTTTTCATCAGATACGCAGTATTTT.

The CDR3 bases are TGTGCCAGCAGCTCGACAGGGGTTCTTAATGAAAAACTGTTTTTT. The encoded protein is CASSSTGVLNEKLFF. This chain connects TRBV11-2 to TRBJ1-4; 8 bases are shared with TRBD1. The germline V gene encodes CDR1 SGHAT and CDR2 FQNNGV. Trimming removed 4 bases from V and 4 bases from J; junction bases left unmatched: 5. This CDR3 is 15 amino acids long.

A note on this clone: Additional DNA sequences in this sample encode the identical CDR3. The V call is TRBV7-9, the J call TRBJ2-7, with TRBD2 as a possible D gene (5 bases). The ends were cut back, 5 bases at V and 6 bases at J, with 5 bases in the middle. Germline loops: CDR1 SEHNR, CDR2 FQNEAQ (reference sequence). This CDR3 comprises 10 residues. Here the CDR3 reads CASSRGEQYF. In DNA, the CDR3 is TGTGCCAGCAGCCGGGGCGAGCAGTACTTC.

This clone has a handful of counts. The CDR3 spells CASSSEPTSGNTIYF. The CDR3 DNA sequence: TGCGCCAGCAGCTCCGAGCCCACCTCTGGAAACACCATATATTTT. The chain recombines TRBV4-1 with TRBJ1-3; D is undetermined. V lost 5 bases to trimming and J lost 0 bases, with 11 bases between them. The CDR3 has 15 residues. Germline CDR1 MGHRA, CDR2 YSYEKL.

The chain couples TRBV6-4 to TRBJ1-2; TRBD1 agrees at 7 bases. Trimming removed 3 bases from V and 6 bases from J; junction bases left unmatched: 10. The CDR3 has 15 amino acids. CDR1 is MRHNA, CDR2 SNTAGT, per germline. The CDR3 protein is CASSEGQDKGHGYTF. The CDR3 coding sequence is TGTGCCAGCAGTGAAGGACAGGACAAGGGCCATGGCTACACCTTC.

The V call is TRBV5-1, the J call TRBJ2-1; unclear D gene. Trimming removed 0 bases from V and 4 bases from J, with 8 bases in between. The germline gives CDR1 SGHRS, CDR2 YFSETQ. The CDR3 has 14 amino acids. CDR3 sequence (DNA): TGCGCCAGCAGCTTGGGTTCTTTATACAATGAGCAGTTCTTC. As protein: CASSLGSLYNEQFF.

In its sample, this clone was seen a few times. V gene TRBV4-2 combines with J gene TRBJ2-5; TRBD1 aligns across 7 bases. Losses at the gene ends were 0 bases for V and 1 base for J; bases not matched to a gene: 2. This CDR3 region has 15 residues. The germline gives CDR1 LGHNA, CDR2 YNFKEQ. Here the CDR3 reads CASSQEQGTQETQYF. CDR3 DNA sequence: TGTGCCAGCAGCCAAGAACAGGGGACCCAAGAGACCCAGTACTTC.

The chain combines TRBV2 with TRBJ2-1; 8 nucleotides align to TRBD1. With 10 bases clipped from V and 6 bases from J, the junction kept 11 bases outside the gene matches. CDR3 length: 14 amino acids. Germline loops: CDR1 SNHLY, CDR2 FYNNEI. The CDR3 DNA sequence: TGTGCCAACAAGCGCGAACAGGGGGGCAATGAGCAGTTCTTC. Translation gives CANKREQGGNEQFF.

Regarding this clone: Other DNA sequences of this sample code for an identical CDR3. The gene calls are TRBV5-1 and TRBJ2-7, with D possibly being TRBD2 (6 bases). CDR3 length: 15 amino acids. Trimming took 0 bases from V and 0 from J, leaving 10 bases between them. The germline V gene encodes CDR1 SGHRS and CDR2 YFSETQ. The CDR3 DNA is TGCGCCAGCAGCTTGGCCGGGGGTAGCTCCTACGAGCAGTACTTC. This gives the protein CASSLAGGSSYEQYF.

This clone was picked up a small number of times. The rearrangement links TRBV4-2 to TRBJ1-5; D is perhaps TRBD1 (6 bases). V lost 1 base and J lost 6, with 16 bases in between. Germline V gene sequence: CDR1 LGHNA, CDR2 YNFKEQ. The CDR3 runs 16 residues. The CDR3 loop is CASSQALRGSSQPQHF. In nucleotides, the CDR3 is TGTGCCAGCAGCCAAGCCCTGAGGGGGTCAAGTCAGCCCCAGCATTTT.

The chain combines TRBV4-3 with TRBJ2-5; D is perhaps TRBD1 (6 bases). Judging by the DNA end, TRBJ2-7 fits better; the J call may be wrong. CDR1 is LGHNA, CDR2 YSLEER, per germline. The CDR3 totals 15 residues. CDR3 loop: CASSQGPGRGHEQYF. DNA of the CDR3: TGCGCCAGCAGCCAAGGTCCCGGCAGGGGTCACGAGCAGTACTTC.

The CDR3 sequence is CASSIGQGNGETQYF. The CDR3 DNA reads as TGTGCCAGTAGTATAGGACAGGGGAATGGGGAGACCCAGTACTTC. The chain uses TRBV19 and TRBJ2-5; 8 nucleotides agree with TRBD1. CDR1 LNHDA and CDR2 SQIVND come from the germline V gene (reference sequence). CDR3 length: 15 amino acids. The V segment lost 1 base and the J segment 5 bases; nucleotides outside the gene matches: 6.

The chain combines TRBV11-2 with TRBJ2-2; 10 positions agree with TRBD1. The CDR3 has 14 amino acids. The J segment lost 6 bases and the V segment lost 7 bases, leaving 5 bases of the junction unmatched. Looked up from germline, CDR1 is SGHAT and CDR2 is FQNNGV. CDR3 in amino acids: CASKRQGAAGELFF. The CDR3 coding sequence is TGTGCCAGCAAAAGACAGGGGGCGGCCGGGGAGCTGTTTTTT.

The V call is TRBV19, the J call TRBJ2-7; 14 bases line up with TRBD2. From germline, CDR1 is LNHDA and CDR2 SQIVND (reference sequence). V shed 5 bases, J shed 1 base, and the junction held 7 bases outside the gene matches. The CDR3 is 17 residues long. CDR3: CASSVGLAGAISYEQYF. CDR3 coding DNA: TGTGCCAGTAGTGTGGGACTAGCGGGGGCCATATCCTACGAGCAGTACTTC.

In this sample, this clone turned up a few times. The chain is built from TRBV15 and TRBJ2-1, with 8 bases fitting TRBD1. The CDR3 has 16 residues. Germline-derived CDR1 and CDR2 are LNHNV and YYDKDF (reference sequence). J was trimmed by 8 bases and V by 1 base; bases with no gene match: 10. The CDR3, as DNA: TGTGCCACCAGCAGAGTTGGACAGGGAGGTTGGTATGAGCAGTTCTTC. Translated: CATSRVGQGGWYEQFF.

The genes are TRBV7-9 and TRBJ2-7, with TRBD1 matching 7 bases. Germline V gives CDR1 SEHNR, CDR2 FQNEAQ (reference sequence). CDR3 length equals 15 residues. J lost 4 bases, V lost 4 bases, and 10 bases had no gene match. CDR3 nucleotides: TGTGCCAGCAGCTCCCCCGGGACAGACCCATACGAGCAGTACTTC. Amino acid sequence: CASSSPGTDPYEQYF. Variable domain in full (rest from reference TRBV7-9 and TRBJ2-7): DTGVSQNPRHKITKRGQNVTFRCDPISEHNRLYWYRQTLGQGPEFLTYFQNEAQLEKSRLLSDRFSAERPKGSFSTLEIQRTEQGDSAMYLCASSSPGTDPYEQYFGPGTRLTVT.

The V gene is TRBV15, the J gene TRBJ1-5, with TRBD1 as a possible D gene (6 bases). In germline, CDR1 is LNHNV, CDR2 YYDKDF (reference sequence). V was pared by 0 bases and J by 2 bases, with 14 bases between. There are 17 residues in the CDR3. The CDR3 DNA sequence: TGTGCCACCAGCAGAGATGAGGGGGGGGCGGGCAATCAGCCCCAGCATTTT. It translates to CATSRDEGGAGNQPQHF.

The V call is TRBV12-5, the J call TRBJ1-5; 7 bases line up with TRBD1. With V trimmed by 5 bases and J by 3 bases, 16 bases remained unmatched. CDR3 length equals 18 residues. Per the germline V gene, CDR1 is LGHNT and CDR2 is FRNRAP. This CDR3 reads CASGLLVRQGIYNQPQHF. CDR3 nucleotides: TGTGCTAGTGGTCTGCTAGTTCGACAGGGTATATACAATCAGCCCCAGCATTTT.

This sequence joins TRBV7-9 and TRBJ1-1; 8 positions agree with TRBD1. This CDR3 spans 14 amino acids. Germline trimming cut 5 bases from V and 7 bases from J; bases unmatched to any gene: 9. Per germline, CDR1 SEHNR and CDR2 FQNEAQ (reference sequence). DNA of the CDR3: TGTGCCAGCAGCCTTAATAGCGGACAGGGTGAAGCTTTCTTT. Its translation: CASSLNSGQGEAFF.